This T cell receptor beta chain is from a study of cytomegalovirus exposure and HLA in healthy donors. With 8 bases clipped from V and 4 bases from J, the junction kept 13 bases outside the gene matches. CDR1 is GTSNPN and CDR2 is SVGIG in the germline V gene (reference sequence). CDR3 length: 14 amino acids. Sequencing used immunoSEQ multiplex PCR; TCRdb keeps in-frame clones, though not all of them. The table has about 170,000 clones, 86% seen once. The study, taken as a whole, reports: Specificity for CMV antigens was confirmed in vitro for a few of the CMV-associated chains.

Comments on this clone: The target antigen is unknown.

The rearrangement links TRBV30 to TRBJ1-2; TRBD1 aligns across 7 bases. The TCR was taken from a woman in her late teens or twenties in good health and CMV-seronegative. The sequenced sample consisted of PBMCs. CDR3 region: CAESRQGIVYGYTF. The CDR3, as DNA: TGTGCCGAATCACGACAGGGTATCGTCTATGGCTACACCTTC.